This T cell receptor beta chain was sequenced in a study of T-cell reconstitution after alpha-beta-depleted transplantation in children. Study-wide findings and caveats: Recipient T cells and thymic progenitors that survived gave rise to the high TCRbeta diversity observed at day 60 in some patients. Expanded graft clones numbering several hundred reportedly gave rise to alpha-beta T cells about two months after transplant. T-cell counts and diversity at one year following transplant were attributed mainly to newly produced T cells.

Unique molecular identifiers were incorporated during preparation of the TCRbeta library. Using its own MiXCR run on the PCR reads, TCRdb lists one record per CDR3 protein. This sample yields 500,000 to 600,000 distinct CDR3 sequences, of which 25% to 30% are seen a single time; 35% to 40% belongs to the top ten. Germline V gene data show CDR1 as ENHRY and CDR2 as SYGVKD. The CDR3 contains 16 residues. V shed 4 bases, J shed 2 bases, and the junction held 7 bases outside the gene matches. In the case of this clonotype: Its target is not known.

This material consisted of PBMCs, taken before TCRalphabeta/CD19-depleted stem cell transplant. The genes are TRBV10-3 and TRBJ2-5, with TRBD1 matching 10 bases. The receptor's source is a boy under two years old with Wiskott-Aldrich syndrome, due to receive a stem cell transplant. CDR3: CAISVTGTGVQETQYF. The CDR3 bases are TGTGCCATCAGTGTCACCGGGACAGGGGTGCAAGAGACCCAGTACTTC.